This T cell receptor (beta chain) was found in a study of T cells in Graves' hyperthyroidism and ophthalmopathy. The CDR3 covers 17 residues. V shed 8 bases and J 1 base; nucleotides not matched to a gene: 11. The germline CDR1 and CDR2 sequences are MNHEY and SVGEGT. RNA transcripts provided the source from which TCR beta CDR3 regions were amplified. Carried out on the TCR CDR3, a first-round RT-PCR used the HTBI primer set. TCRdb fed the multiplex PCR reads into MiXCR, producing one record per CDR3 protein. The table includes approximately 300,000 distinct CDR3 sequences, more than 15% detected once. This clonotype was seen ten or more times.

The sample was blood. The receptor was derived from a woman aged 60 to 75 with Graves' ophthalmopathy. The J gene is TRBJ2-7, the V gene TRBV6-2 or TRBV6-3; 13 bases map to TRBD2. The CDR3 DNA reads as TGTGCCAGCCGGACTAGCGGGAGTAGAGTAGAGTCCTACGAGCAGTACTTC. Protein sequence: CASRTSGSRVESYEQYF.